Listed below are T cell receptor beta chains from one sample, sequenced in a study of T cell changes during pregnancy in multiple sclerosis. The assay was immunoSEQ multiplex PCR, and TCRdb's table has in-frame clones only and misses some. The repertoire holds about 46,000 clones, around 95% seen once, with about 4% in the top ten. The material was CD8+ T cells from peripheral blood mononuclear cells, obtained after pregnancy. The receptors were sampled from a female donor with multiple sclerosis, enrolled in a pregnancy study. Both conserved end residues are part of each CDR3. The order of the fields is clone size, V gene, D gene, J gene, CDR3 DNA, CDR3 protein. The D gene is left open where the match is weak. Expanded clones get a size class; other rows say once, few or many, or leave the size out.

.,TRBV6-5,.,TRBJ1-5,TGTGCCAGCAGTTACTCGGGGCCGGGTCAGCCCCAGCATTTT,CASSYSGPGQPQHF
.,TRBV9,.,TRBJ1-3,TGTGCCAGCAGCGTAGCTCCCCAGGAGGTTTTGCTAGAATCTGGAAACACCATATATTTT,CASSVAPQEVLLESGNTIYF
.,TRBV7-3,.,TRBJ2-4,TGTGCCAGCAGCGAATACCCGACTAGTGTTCAGTACTTC,CASSEYPTSVQYF
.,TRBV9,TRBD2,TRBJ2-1,TGTGCCAGCACCGATCCTAGCGGGCACAATGAGCAGTTCTTC,CASTDPSGHNEQFF
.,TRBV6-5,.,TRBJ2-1,TGTGCCAGCAGTTACTCGAGCGGAGGGCTCTACAATGAGCAGTTCTTC,CASSYSSGGLYNEQFF
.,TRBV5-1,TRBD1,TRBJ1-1,TGCGCCAGCAGCTTGGCACCGACAGGGGACACTGAAGCTTTCTTT,CASSLAPTGDTEAFF
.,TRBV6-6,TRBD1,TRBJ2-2,TGTGCCAGCAGTTACTACCAGGGGGTGAACACCGGGGAGCTGTTTTTT,CASSYYQGVNTGELFF
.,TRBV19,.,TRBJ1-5,TGTGCCAGTAGTATTCCCCCTGGGCGCAATCAGCCCCAGCATTTT,CASSIPPGRNQPQHF
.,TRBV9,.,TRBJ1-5,TGTGCCAGCAGCGTAGGGACAGACTTTAATAGCAATCAGCCCCAGCATTTT,CASSVGTDFNSNQPQHF
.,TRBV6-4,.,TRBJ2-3,TGTGCCAGCAGTGACGGGGGCGGTCTCACAGATACGCAGTATTTT,CASSDGGGLTDTQYF
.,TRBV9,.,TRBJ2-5,TGTGCCAGCAGCGTAGACATGGGGGCCGGAGAGACCCAGTACTTC,CASSVDMGAGETQYF
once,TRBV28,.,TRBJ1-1,TGTGCCAGCAGTCCCTCTCGGACAGACATGAACACTGAAGCTTTCTTT,CASSPSRTDMNTEAFF
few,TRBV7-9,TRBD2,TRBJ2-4,TGTGCCAGCAGCTTTGCGGGGGGGCCCCAGGACATTCAGTACTTC,CASSFAGGPQDIQYF
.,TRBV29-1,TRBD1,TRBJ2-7,TGCAGCGTTGTAGGGACAGGGGTTGGCTACGAGCAGTACTTC,CSVVGTGVGYEQYF
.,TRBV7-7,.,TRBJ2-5,TGTGCCAGCAGCTTAGAGTGGACTCAAGAGACCCAGTACTTC,CASSLEWTQETQYF
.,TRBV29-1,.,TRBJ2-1,TGCAGCGAAACCCCAACCGGGAACTACAATGAGCAGTTCTTC,CSETPTGNYNEQFF
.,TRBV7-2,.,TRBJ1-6,TGTGCCAGCAGCTTAGCGGAGGGACTCTCCTATAATTCACCCCTCCACTTT,CASSLAEGLSYNSPLHF
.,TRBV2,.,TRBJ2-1,TGTGCCAGCAGAACGGAGTACAATGAGCAGTTCTTC,CASRTEYNEQFF
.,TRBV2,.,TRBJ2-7,TGTGCCAGCAGTGAGATTGGGGACAACTCCTACGAGCAGTACTTC,CASSEIGDNSYEQYF
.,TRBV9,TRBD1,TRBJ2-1,TGTGCCAGCAGCGTAGCTCAGGACAGGGAGGTGAGTGAGCAGTTCTTC,CASSVAQDREVSEQFF